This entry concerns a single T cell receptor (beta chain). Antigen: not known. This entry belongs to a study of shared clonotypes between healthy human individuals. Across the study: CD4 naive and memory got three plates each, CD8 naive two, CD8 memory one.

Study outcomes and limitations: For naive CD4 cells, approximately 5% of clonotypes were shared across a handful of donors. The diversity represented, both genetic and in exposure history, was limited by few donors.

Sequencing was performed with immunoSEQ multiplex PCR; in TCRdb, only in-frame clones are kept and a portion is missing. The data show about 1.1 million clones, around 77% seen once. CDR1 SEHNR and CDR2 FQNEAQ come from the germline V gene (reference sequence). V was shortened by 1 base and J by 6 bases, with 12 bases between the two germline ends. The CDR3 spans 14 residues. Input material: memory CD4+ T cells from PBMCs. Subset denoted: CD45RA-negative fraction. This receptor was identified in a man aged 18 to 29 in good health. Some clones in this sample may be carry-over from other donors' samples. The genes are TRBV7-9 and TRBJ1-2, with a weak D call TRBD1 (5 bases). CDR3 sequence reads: CASSLVQGPNGYTF. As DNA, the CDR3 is TGTGCCAGCAGCTTAGTCCAGGGACCGAATGGCTACACCTTC. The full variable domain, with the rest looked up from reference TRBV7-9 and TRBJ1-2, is DTGVSQNPRHKITKRGQNVTFRCDPISEHNRLYWYRQTLGQGPEFLTYFQNEAQLEKSRLLSDRFSAERPKGSFSTLEIQRTEQGDSAMYLCASSLVQGPNGYTFGSGTRLTVV.